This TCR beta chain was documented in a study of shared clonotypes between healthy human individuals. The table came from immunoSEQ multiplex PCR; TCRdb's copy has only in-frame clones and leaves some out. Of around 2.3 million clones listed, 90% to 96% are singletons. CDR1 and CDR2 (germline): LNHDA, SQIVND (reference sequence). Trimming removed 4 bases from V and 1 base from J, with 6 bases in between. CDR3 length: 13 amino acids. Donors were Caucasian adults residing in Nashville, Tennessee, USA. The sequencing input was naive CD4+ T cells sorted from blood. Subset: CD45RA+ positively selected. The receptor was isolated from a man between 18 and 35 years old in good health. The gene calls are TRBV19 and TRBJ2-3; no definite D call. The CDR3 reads CASSNAGTDTQYF. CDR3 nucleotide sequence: TGTGCCAGTAGTAACGCCGGCACAGATACGCAGTATTTT.